This T cell receptor (beta chain) was captured by sequencing in a study of T cells in Graves' hyperthyroidism and ophthalmopathy. The V gene's germline CDR1 is SQVTM and CDR2 ANQGSEA. The CDR3 length is 14 residues. Trimming stripped 4 bases from V and 3 bases from J, with 13 bases between. From RNA transcripts, TCR beta CDR3 regions were amplified. With the HTBI primer set, the TCR CDR3 went through a first round of RT-PCR. TCRdb re-called the multiplex PCR reads with MiXCR, one entry per CDR3 protein. The data contain 690,000 or so distinct CDR3 sequences, 18% of them singletons. Patients aged 18 to 65 had newly diagnosed hyperthyroidism that had lasted under 2 months.

The gene calls are TRBV29-1 and TRBJ1-3, with a tentative D call TRBD1 (6 bases). Sequencing was carried out using blood. This receptor was obtained from a woman in her forties or fifties with Graves' hyperthyroidism that later progressed to Graves' ophthalmopathy. The DNA for the CDR3 is TGCAGCGTTGTATCAGGGGAAGGTGGAAACACCATATATTTT. This translates into CSVVSGEGGNTIYF.